Following are 28 T cell receptor beta chains from one sample sequenced in a study of pediatric ulcerative colitis. Produced via immunoSEQ multiplex PCR; TCRdb's table is partial and in-frame only. Altogether tens of thousands of clones are present, around 87% being singletons, with the ten largest covering roughly 1.5%. Material for sequencing was blood. All receptors come from a boy aged 5-17 years who was a control in a study of pediatric ulcerative colitis.

CDR3 in amino acids: CASSEAGGPEGVEQYF. As DNA, the CDR3 is TGTGCCAGCAGTGAAGCCGGGGGGCCGGAGGGAGTCGAGCAGTACTTC. The chain couples TRBV6-1 to TRBJ2-7, with a possible D match to TRBD2 (7 bases). Germline CDR1 MNHNS, CDR2 SASEGT. V was cut by 0 bases and J by 6 bases, with 18 bases left in between. The CDR3 length is 16 residues.

The CDR3 bases are TGCAGCGTTGAGGGACTAGCGGGAGTAAAAGGGTTGAATGAGCAGTTCTTC. Translating gives CSVEGLAGVKGLNEQFF. This rearrangement joins TRBV29-1 to TRBJ2-1; 14 bases map to TRBD2. Germline V lookup: CDR1 SQVTM, CDR2 ANQGSEA. The V and J ends lost 3 bases and 7 bases, in that order; junction bases with no gene match: 11. The CDR3 runs to 17 residues.

The chain carries TRBV5-1 and TRBJ2-1; 11 bases agree with TRBD1. The CDR3 runs to 18 residues. Losses at the gene ends were 4 bases for V and 0 bases for J; bases not matched to a gene: 9. CDR1 is SGHRS, CDR2 YFSETQ, per germline. The CDR3 DNA sequence: TGCGCCAGCAGCAAGGGACAGGGGGTAGGGAGCTCCTACAATGAGCAGTTCTTC. This translates into CASSKGQGVGSSYNEQFF.

This clone was recorded a few times. V and J are TRBV5-4 and TRBJ1-5, with a possible D match to TRBD1 (5 bases). The germline V gene encodes CDR1 SGHNT and CDR2 YYREEE (reference sequence). V lost 3 bases and J lost 7, with 11 bases in between. This CDR3 comprises 13 residues. The CDR3 sequence is CASSSNRGQPQHF. DNA of the CDR3: TGTGCCAGCAGCTCGAATCGGGGCCAGCCCCAGCATTTT.

This clone was recorded once. The chain recombines TRBV7-8 with TRBJ2-7, with D maybe TRBD1 (7 bases). From germline, CDR1 is SGHVS and CDR2 FQNEAQ. Trimming took 0 bases from V and 0 from J, leaving 9 bases between them. This CDR3 contains 15 residues. The CDR3 nucleotides read TGTGCCAGCAGCTTAGCGCAGGGGGGCTCCTACGAGCAGTACTTC. Its protein product is CASSLAQGGSYEQYF.

This chain connects TRBV25-1 to TRBJ2-7; D is possibly TRBD2 (6 bases). CDR1 and CDR2 (germline): MGHDK, SYGVNS. CDR3 size: 16 residues. V lost 3 bases, J lost 1 base, and 16 bases lay in between. CDR3: CASSDGRRSESYEQYF. The CDR3 DNA sequence: TGTGCCAGCAGTGATGGGAGGCGTAGCGAGTCCTACGAGCAGTACTTC.

CDR3 in DNA: TGTGCCATCAGTGGGAGGGTAGGGGACACCGGGGAGCTGTTTTTT. It encodes CAISGRVGDTGELFF. The chain combines TRBV10-3 with TRBJ2-2, with D tentatively TRBD2 (6 bases). The V end lost 4 bases, the J end lost 3 bases, and 12 bases lay between the germline ends. Germline assignment: CDR1 ENHRY and CDR2 SYGVKD. This CDR3 is built from 15 residues.

The rearrangement links TRBV5-4 to TRBJ1-2, with 7 bases identical to TRBD1. The V segment lost 6 bases and the J segment 4 bases; nucleotides outside the gene matches: 15. The CDR3 contains 16 residues. Germline CDR1 reads SGHNT; CDR2 reads YYREEE (reference sequence). The CDR3 sequence: CASTRQGEKKLYGYTF. For the CDR3, the DNA is TGTGCCAGCACACGCCAGGGGGAAAAAAAACTCTATGGCTACACCTTC.

The chain links TRBV5-4 to TRBJ2-4; 7 positions agree with TRBD1. J gave up 2 bases and V 4 bases, and 6 bases lay outside the gene matches. Germline-derived CDR1 and CDR2 are SGHNT and YYREEE (reference sequence). This CDR3 contains 15 residues. CDR3 coding DNA: TGTGCCAGCAGCCAACGACAGGGACCCAAAAACATTCAGTACTTC. Protein: CASSQRQGPKNIQYF.

The rearrangement links TRBV15 to TRBJ1-5; D is ambiguous. The V and J ends lost 1 base and 2 bases respectively, with 6 bases between them. The germline gives CDR1 LNHNV, CDR2 YYDKDF (reference sequence). The CDR3 contains 14 residues. The CDR3 reads CATSRAYGNQPQHF. The CDR3 DNA is TGTGCCACCAGCAGAGCGTATGGCAATCAGCCCCAGCATTTT.

A few counts support this clone. The chain combines TRBV10-2 with TRBJ2-7; maybe TRBD2 (5 bases). This CDR3 has 11 residues. Trimming shortened V by 6 bases and J by 5 bases, and 8 bases separated the two germline ends. Per germline, CDR1 WSHSY and CDR2 SAAADI. The CDR3 DNA follows: TGCGCCAGCAGCCCTAGCAACGAGCAGTACTTC. It encodes CASSPSNEQYF.

The gene calls are TRBV5-1 and TRBJ2-1, with 8 bases identical to TRBD2. The CDR3 has 13 amino acids. The V segment lost 3 bases and the J segment 8 bases; nucleotides outside the gene matches: 4. The germline CDR1 and CDR2 sequences are SGHRS and YFSETQ. In nucleotides, the CDR3 is TGCGCCAGCAGCTCGGGACTAGTCGATGAGCAGTTCTTC. Translated, it gives CASSSGLVDEQFF.

The rearrangement links TRBV6-1 to TRBJ2-3; 7 bases align to TRBD1. Looked up from germline, CDR1 is MNHNS and CDR2 is SASEGT. The V segment lost 7 bases and the J segment 4 bases; nucleotides outside the gene matches: 8. The CDR3 runs 14 residues. This CDR3 is CASTRGTAPDTQYF. The CDR3, as DNA: TGTGCCAGCACCCGAGGGACAGCCCCAGATACGCAGTATTTT.

CDR3 residues: CASQPGSTNEKLFF. Written as DNA, the CDR3 is TGTGCCAGCCAGCCAGGCTCAACTAATGAAAAACTGTTTTTT. The chain combines TRBV18 with TRBJ1-4; D not certain. V lost 8 bases, J lost 0 bases, and 10 bases lay in between. The CDR3 sequence is 14 residues long. Germline assignment: CDR1 KGHSH and CDR2 LQKENI.

The chain carries TRBV19 and TRBJ2-2; D remains unclear. This CDR3 has 11 amino acids. Trimming took 11 bases from V and 6 from J, leaving 10 bases between them. Germline V lookup: CDR1 LNHDA, CDR2 SQIVND (reference sequence). The CDR3 protein is CAAEGSGELFF. The CDR3 coding sequence is TGTGCCGCCGAAGGGTCCGGGGAGCTGTTTTTT.

The chain is built from TRBV4-2 and TRBJ2-5; the match to TRBD1 covers 7 bases. With V trimmed by 3 bases and J by 2 bases, 3 bases remained unmatched. The CDR3 is 14 residues long. Germline V gene sequence: CDR1 LGHNA, CDR2 YNFKEQ. CDR3 coding DNA: TGTGCCAGCAGCCAGGGACAGACACAAGAGACCCAGTACTTC. Translation gives CASSQGQTQETQYF.

The chain couples TRBV28 to TRBJ2-1, with 10 bases lining up with TRBD2. The CDR3 is 15 amino acids. Germline CDR1 is MDHEN and CDR2 is SYDVKM. Germline trimming cut 7 bases from V and 7 bases from J; bases unmatched to any gene: 10. The chain's CDR3 is CASTHLAGVLNEQFF. The DNA for the CDR3 is TGTGCCAGCACGCACCTAGCGGGAGTGTTAAATGAGCAGTTCTTC.

The CDR3, as DNA: TGTGCCAGCAGTAACAACTATGGCTACACCTTC. The encoded protein is CASSNNYGYTF. V and J are TRBV6-5 and TRBJ1-2; D is uncertain. V lost 5 bases to trimming and J lost 2 bases, with 3 bases between them. The V gene's germline CDR1 is MNHEY and CDR2 SVGAGI. The CDR3 has 11 amino acids.

V and J are TRBV19 and TRBJ1-1; 8 bases align to TRBD1. Germline loops: CDR1 LNHDA, CDR2 SQIVND (reference sequence). The CDR3 has 15 residues. V shed 4 bases, J shed 3 bases, and the junction held 7 bases outside the gene matches. CDR3 protein: CASSNAGGGYTEAFF. The CDR3 DNA reads TGTGCCAGTAGTAACGCAGGGGGCGGTTACACTGAAGCTTTCTTT.

This clone was seen only a few times. The chain combines TRBV30 with TRBJ1-5; D unresolved. Germline V gives CDR1 GTSNPN, CDR2 SVGIG (reference sequence). Trimming cost V 1 base and J 4 bases, with 11 bases left between them. The CDR3 length is 14 residues. As DNA, the CDR3 is TGTGCCTGGAGTGAGTTTAGCACGAATCAGCCCCAGCATTTT. It yields the protein CAWSEFSTNQPQHF.

The chain uses TRBV7-2 and TRBJ2-3, with 8 bases identical to TRBD2. Germline assignment: CDR1 SGHTA and CDR2 FQGNSA. CDR3 length equals 16 residues. Trimming cost V 2 bases and J 1 base; bases outside gene matches: 5. The CDR3 coding sequence is TGTGCCAGCAGCTTATCCCCGGGAGGGGGCACAGATACGCAGTATTTT. Protein: CASSLSPGGGTDTQYF. Variable domain in full (rest from reference TRBV7-2 and TRBJ2-3): GAGVSQSPSNKVTEKGKDVELRCDPISGHTALYWYRQSLGQGLEFLIYFQGNSAPDKSGLPSDRFSAERTGGSVSTLTIQRTQQEDSAVYLCASSLSPGGGTDTQYFGPGTRLTVL.

V and J are TRBV28 and TRBJ2-7, with D possibly being TRBD1 (6 bases). The V gene lost 5 bases and the J gene lost 5 bases, with 19 bases spanning the gap. The CDR3 spans 15 residues. The germline V gene has CDR1 MDHEN and CDR2 SYDVKM. The CDR3 DNA sequence: TGTGCCAGCAGTCTTACACAGGGAACGTCAAACGAGCAGTACTTC. Protein sequence: CASSLTQGTSNEQYF.

V usage is TRBV28 and J usage is TRBJ1-4, with 7 bases fitting TRBD1. The CDR3 sequence is 13 residues long. Per the germline V gene, CDR1 is MDHEN and CDR2 is SYDVKM. V was clipped by 9 bases and J by 4 bases; unmatched bases: 5. CDR3 amino acids: CASSRGFNEKLFF. The CDR3 DNA reads as TGTGCCAGTTCCAGGGGGTTTAATGAAAAACTGTTTTTT.

This clone is a singleton in its sample. The V and J genes are TRBV6-5 and TRBJ2-5, with 8 bases that match TRBD1. The CDR3 extends over 14 amino acids. CDR1 is MNHEY and CDR2 is SVGAGI in the germline V gene. The V and J ends lost 6 bases and 4 bases, in that order; junction bases with no gene match: 7. The CDR3 nucleotides read TGTGCCAGCAGCGACAGGGGATTTCGAGAGACCCAGTACTTC. Its translation: CASSDRGFRETQYF.

The chain links TRBV4-1 to TRBJ2-2; 9 bases align to TRBD2. Germline lookup yields CDR1 MGHRA and CDR2 YSYEKL. Germline trimming cut 0 bases from V and 7 bases from J; bases unmatched to any gene: 9. The length of the CDR3 is 17 residues. In DNA form, the CDR3 reads TGCGCCAGCAGCCAAGATCTTGGTAGCGGGAGTGGCGGGGAGCTGTTTTTT. This encodes CASSQDLGSGSGGELFF.

The gene calls are TRBV7-3 and TRBJ1-1; the D gene is possibly TRBD1 (6 bases). V lost 2 bases and J 7 bases, leaving 11 bases between the germline ends. Germline CDR1 reads SGHTA; CDR2 reads FQGTGA. CDR3 size: 13 residues. Here the CDR3 reads CASSLYGQHEAFF. The CDR3 nucleotides read TGTGCCAGCAGCTTATATGGACAGCATGAAGCTTTCTTT.

V is TRBV28 and J is TRBJ2-5, with TRBD1 matching over 10 bases. Germline values: CDR1 MDHEN, CDR2 SYDVKM. The CDR3 loop spans 15 amino acids. Losses at the gene ends were 5 bases for V and 4 bases for J; bases not matched to a gene: 7. In nucleotides, the CDR3 is TGTGCCAGCAGTCCCGGGACAGGGGACGGAGAGACCCAGTACTTC. Its protein is CASSPGTGDGETQYF.

The rearrangement links TRBV9 to TRBJ2-5, with 14 bases aligning to TRBD2. The J call could be wrong; TRBJ2-7 is a better fit for the DNA end. Germline V CDR1 and CDR2: SGDLS, YYNGEE. This CDR3 comprises 15 residues. The CDR3 DNA is TGTGCCAGCAGCGAGGGACTAGCGGGAGACTACGAGCAGTACTTC. Translated, it gives CASSEGLAGDYEQYF.